Shown below are 9 T cell receptor beta chains from a single sample sequenced in a study of shared T cell receptors in the human thymus (dated by TCRdb to the early 2020s). Library construction relied on the immunoSEQ multiplex PCR assay. TCRdb took this table from immuneACCESS and kept in-frame rearrangements with V and J called. Such tables lack part of the clones; where checked against another copy, unresolved V genes explain under half of the gap, and the rest is unexplained. Across this sample there are approximately 660,000 clones, with roughly 90% seen only once. Jointly, the top ten make up over 0.008% of the sample. In addition, the sample was reused for a study of human thymus T cells.

The sample was thymocytes. All receptors derive from a boy younger than two with a congenital heart defect. Donor details come from another sample of the same person, matched by shared clones.

V and J are TRBV27 and TRBJ2-5, with TRBD2 matching over 9 bases. Losses at the gene ends were 4 bases for V and 4 bases for J; bases not matched to a gene: 13. In germline, CDR1 is MNHEY, CDR2 SMNVEV (reference sequence). The CDR3 runs 17 residues. The CDR3 region has the DNA TGTGCCAGCAGTTCCGGACTAGCGCTAAGTGGAGCAGAGACCCAGTACTTC. Translation: CASSSGLALSGAETQYF.

Comment on this clone: Distinct nucleotide sequences in the sample also encode this CDR3. The CDR3 DNA follows: TGCGCCAGCAGCTCGGGGGGAAACACCATATATTTT. It yields the protein CASSSGGNTIYF. This chain links TRBV5-1 with TRBJ1-3; D gene unclear. The CDR3 contains 12 residues. Germline-derived CDR1 and CDR2 are SGHRS and YFSETQ. V was clipped by 3 bases and J by 4 bases, with 5 bases between them.

This clone has only one observation. The chain joins TRBV4-3 to TRBJ2-7; TRBD2 aligns across 10 bases. This CDR3 is built from 16 residues. V shed 0 bases and J 3 bases; nucleotides not matched to a gene: 5. The germline CDR1 and CDR2 sequences are LGHNA and YSLEER. CDR3 residues: CASSQDASGSFYEQYF. CDR3 DNA sequence: TGCGCCAGCAGCCAAGACGCTAGCGGGAGTTTCTACGAGCAGTACTTC.

This clone was seen only a few times. The V call is TRBV4-3, the J call TRBJ2-7, with D possibly matching TRBD2 (6 bases). The V end was cut by 1 base, the J end by 3 bases, with 22 bases between. Looked up from germline, CDR1 is LGHNA and CDR2 is YSLEER. CDR3 length: 18 amino acids. DNA for the CDR3: TGCGCCAGCAGCCAAGGGTACCGTTTGGGCGGGATAGGCTACGAGCAGTACTTC. Its protein product is CASSQGYRLGGIGYEQYF.

The chain links TRBV4-1 to TRBJ2-5; 7 bases map to TRBD1. Looked up from germline, CDR1 is MGHRA and CDR2 is YSYEKL. The CDR3 loop spans 14 amino acids. V shed 1 base, J shed 3 bases, and the junction held 2 bases outside the gene matches. The CDR3 coding sequence is TGCGCCAGCAGCCAAGGTGACAGGGAAGAGACCCAGTACTTC. It encodes CASSQGDREETQYF.

V is TRBV28 and J is TRBJ2-3, with TRBD2 identical over 9 bases. V lost 5 bases to trimming and J lost 6 bases; unmatched junction nucleotides: 21. The germline V gene encodes CDR1 MDHEN and CDR2 SYDVKM. This CDR3 is built from 19 residues. The CDR3 DNA is TGTGCCAGCAGTCCCTACCTAAATAGCGGGAGTTGGAGGGCTGATACGCAGTATTTT. Its translation is CASSPYLNSGSWRADTQYF.

The chain is built from TRBV28 and TRBJ2-4, with D uncertain. The length of the CDR3 is 13 residues. Germline-derived CDR1 and CDR2 are MDHEN and SYDVKM. The V and J ends lost 5 bases and 0 bases respectively, with 5 bases between them. The CDR3 region has the DNA TGTGCCAGCAGTATAGTAGCCAAAAACATTCAGTACTTC. This sequence encodes CASSIVAKNIQYF. Filled out from reference TRBV28 and TRBJ2-4, the complete variable domain reads DVKVTQSSRYLVKRTGEKVFLECVQDMDHENMFWYRQDPGLGLRLIYFSYDVKMKEKGDIPEGYSVSREKKERFSLILESASTNQTSMYLCASSIVAKNIQYFGAGTRLSVL.

The chain couples TRBV7-8 to TRBJ2-7; tentative D call: TRBD1 (6 bases). The V and J ends lost 5 bases and 0 bases respectively, with 17 bases between them. CDR3 length: 16 residues. The V gene's germline CDR1 is SGHVS and CDR2 FQNEAQ. The CDR3 sequence: CASSKHRDIHSYEQYF. CDR3 coding DNA: TGTGCCAGCAGCAAACACCGGGACATCCACTCCTACGAGCAGTACTTC.

The CDR3 is CASSVGTGTGNTEAFF. CDR3 nucleotide sequence: TGTGCCAGCAGCGTGGGTACCGGGACAGGGAACACTGAAGCTTTCTTT. J is TRBJ1-1 and V is TRBV9; 8 bases map to TRBD1. Trimming took 2 bases from V and 1 from J; bases not matched to a gene: 7. Germline CDR1 is SGDLS and CDR2 is YYNGEE. The CDR3 has 16 amino acids.